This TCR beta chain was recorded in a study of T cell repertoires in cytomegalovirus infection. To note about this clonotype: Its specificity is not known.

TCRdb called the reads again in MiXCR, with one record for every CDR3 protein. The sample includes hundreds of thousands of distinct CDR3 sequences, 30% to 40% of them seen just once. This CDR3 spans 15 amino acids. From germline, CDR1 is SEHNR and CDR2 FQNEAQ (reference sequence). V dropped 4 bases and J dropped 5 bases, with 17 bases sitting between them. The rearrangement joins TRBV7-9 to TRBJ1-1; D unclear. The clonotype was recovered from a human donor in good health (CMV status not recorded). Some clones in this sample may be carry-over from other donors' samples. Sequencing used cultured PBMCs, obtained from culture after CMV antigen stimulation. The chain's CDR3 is CASSSRPISRTEAFF. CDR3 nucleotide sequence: TGTGCCAGCAGCTCAAGACCGATTTCCCGAACTGAAGCTTTCTTT.